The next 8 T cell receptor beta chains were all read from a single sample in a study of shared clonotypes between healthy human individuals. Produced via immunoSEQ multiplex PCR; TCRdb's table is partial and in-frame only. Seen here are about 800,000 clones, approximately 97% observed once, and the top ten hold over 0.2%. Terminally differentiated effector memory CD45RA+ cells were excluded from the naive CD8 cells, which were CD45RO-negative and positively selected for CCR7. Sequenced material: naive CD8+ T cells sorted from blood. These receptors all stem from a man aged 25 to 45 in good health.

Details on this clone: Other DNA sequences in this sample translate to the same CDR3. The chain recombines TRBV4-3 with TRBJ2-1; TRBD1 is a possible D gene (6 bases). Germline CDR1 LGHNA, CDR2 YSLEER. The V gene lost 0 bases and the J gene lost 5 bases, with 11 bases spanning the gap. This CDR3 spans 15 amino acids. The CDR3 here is CASSQDRGPHNEQFF. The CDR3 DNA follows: TGCGCCAGCAGCCAAGACAGGGGACCCCACAATGAGCAGTTCTTC.

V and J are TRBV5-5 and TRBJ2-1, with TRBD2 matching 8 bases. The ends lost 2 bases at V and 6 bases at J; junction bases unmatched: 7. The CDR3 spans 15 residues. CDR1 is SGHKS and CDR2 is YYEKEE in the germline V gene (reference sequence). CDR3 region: CASSFWSGGVNEQFF. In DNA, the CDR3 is TGTGCCAGCAGCTTTTGGTCGGGAGGGGTCAATGAGCAGTTCTTC.

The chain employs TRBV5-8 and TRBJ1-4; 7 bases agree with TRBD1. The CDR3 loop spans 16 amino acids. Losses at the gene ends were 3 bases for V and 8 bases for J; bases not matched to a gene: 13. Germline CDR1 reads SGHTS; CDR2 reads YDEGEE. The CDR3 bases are TGTGCCAGCAGCTATAGTTGGGACAGCGGAGGCGAAAAACTGTTTTTT. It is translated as CASSYSWDSGGEKLFF. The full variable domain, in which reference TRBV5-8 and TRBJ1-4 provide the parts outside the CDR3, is EAGVTQSPTHLIKTRGQQATLRCSPISGHTSVYWYQQALGLGLQFLLWYDEGEERNRGNFPPRFSGRQFPNYSSELNVNALELEDSALYLCASSYSWDSGGEKLFFGSGTQLSVL.

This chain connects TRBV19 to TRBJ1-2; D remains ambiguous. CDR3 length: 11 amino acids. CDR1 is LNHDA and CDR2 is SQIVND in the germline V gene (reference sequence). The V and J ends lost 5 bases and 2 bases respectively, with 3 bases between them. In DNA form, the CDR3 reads TGTGCCAGTAGTTACAACTATGGCTACACCTTC. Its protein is CASSYNYGYTF.

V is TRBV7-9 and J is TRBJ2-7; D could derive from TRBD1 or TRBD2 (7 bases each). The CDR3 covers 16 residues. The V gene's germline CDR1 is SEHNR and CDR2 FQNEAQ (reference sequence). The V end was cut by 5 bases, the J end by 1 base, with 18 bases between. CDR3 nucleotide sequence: TGTGCCAGCAGCCGGACGACAGGGCGGGAGTCCTACGAGCAGTACTTC. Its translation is CASSRTTGRESYEQYF. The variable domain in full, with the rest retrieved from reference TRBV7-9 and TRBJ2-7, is DTGVSQNPRHKITKRGQNVTFRCDPISEHNRLYWYRQTLGQGPEFLTYFQNEAQLEKSRLLSDRFSAERPKGSFSTLEIQRTEQGDSAMYLCASSRTTGRESYEQYFGPGTRLTVT.

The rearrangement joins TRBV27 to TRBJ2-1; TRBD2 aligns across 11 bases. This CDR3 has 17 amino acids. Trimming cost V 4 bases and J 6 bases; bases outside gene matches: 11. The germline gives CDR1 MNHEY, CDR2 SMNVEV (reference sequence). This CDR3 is CASSSGLAGNRFNEQFF. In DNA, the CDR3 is TGTGCCAGCAGTTCCGGACTAGCGGGCAATCGTTTCAATGAGCAGTTCTTC.

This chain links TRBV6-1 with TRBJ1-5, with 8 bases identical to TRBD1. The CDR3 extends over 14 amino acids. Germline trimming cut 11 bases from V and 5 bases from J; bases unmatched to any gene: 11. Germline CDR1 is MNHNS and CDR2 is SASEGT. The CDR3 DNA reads TGTGCCCTCTCCCTCAGGGGGCTTGATCAGCCCCAGCATTTT. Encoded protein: CALSLRGLDQPQHF.

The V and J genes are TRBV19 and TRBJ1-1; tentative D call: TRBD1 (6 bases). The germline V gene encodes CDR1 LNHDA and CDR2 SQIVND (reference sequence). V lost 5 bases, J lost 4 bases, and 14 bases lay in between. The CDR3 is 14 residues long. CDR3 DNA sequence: TGTGCCAGTAGTTACAGGGTTTCTATCACTGAAGCTTTCTTT. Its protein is CASSYRVSITEAFF. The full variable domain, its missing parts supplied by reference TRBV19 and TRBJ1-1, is DGGITQSPKYLFRKEGQNVTLSCEQNLNHDAMYWYRQDPGQGLRLIYYSQIVNDFQKGDIAEGYSVSREKKESFPLTVTSAQKNPTAFYLCASSYRVSITEAFFGQGTRLTVV.